Listed below are T cell receptor beta chains from one sample, sequenced in a study of radiation and T cells in renal cell carcinoma. Only in-frame clones appear in the TCRdb table, and some are missing; sequencing was by immunoSEQ multiplex PCR. This sample carries roughly 120,000 clones, 75% to 90% of them seen once, and the ten largest clones take over 1.5%. This specimen consisted of blood, obtained from a patient whose treatment included radiotherapy and nephrectomy. Receptors originate from a woman in her fifties or sixties with renal cell carcinoma. The CDR3 runs from the conserved cysteine through the conserved F or W. A D gene is named only where the DNA matches it firmly. Clone size is stated in some rows and not others, as once, few, many or a class when expanded.

J | V | size | D | DNA | CDR3
TRBJ1-1 | TRBV6-4 | once | . | TGTGCCAGCAGTGACTCGACGTCGGGGGGCGGACAGAGATTGAACACTGAAGCTTTCTTT | CASSDSTSGGGQRLNTEAFF
TRBJ1-1 | TRBV4-2 | . | . | TGTGCCAGCAGCTTGGAGACAGCGGGAACTGAAGCTTTCTTT | CASSLETAGTEAFF
TRBJ1-2 | TRBV19 | . | TRBD1 | TGTGCCAGTAGTAACCCCGGGACAGGGCTTGACTATGGCTACACCTTC | CASSNPGTGLDYGYTF
TRBJ1-2 | TRBV18 | few | . | TGTGCCAGCTCACCACTCCGGGACACCGAGACCTACACCTTC | CASSPLRDTETYTF
TRBJ2-7 | TRBV4-3 | . | . | TGCGCCAGCAGCCAAGATGCAGCTTCCTCCTACGAGCAGTACTTC | CASSQDAASSYEQYF
TRBJ1-4 | TRBV2 | . | . | TGTGCCAGCAGTGCCCACCGGGACCTCTCAGGTCGTGATGAAAAACTGTTTTTT | CASSAHRDLSGRDEKLFF
TRBJ1-5 | TRBV7-8 | . | . | TGTGCCAGCAGCTTAGCAGGGAGCAATCAGCCCCAGCATTTT | CASSLAGSNQPQHF
TRBJ2-7 | TRBV11-2 | . | . | TGTGCCAGCAGCTTAGCGGGGGTCGAGCAGTACTTC | CASSLAGVEQYF
TRBJ1-2 | TRBV7-9 | few | TRBD1 | TGTGCCAGCAGCTTGCAGGGGGCAGGCTATGGCTACACCTTC | CASSLQGAGYGYTF
TRBJ1-1 | TRBV27 | . | . | TGTGCCAGCAGTTTTCTTTCCGGCTTGAACACTGAAGCTTTCTTT | CASSFLSGLNTEAFF
TRBJ1-2 | TRBV7-2 | . | TRBD1 | TGTGCCAGCAGCTTAAGGACAGGGGGAGACTATGGCTACACCTTC | CASSLRTGGDYGYTF
TRBJ2-7 | TRBV10-1 | . | . | TGCGCCAGCAGTAGAGATAGCGAGCAGTACTTC | CASSRDSEQYF
TRBJ1-2 | TRBV15 | . | . | TGTGCCACCAGCAGAGGGGGGTTGGGATCCAACTATGGCTACACCTTC | CATSRGGLGSNYGYTF
TRBJ2-7 | TRBV7-3 | . | TRBD1 | TGTGCCAGCAGCTTAGACAGGGGTCGAGAGCAGTACTTC | CASSLDRGREQYF
TRBJ2-1 | TRBV29-1 | . | TRBD1 | TGCAGCGTTGCGACAGGGAGTGGGGATGAGCAGTTCTTC | CSVATGSGDEQFF
TRBJ1-3 | TRBV27 | . | TRBD1 | TGTGCCAGCAGTTTAAAGGGACAGGGAAACACCATATATTTT | CASSLKGQGNTIYF
TRBJ1-1 | TRBV13 | few | . | TGTGCCAGCAGCTTCCGGGTGAACACTGAAGCTTTCTTT | CASSFRVNTEAFF
TRBJ2-3 | TRBV7-9 | . | . | TGTGCCAGCAGTCAGGACGCTAGGCAGTATTTT | CASSQDARQYF
TRBJ1-2 | TRBV28 | once | TRBD1 | TGTGCCAGCAGGGGACAGATTCCTTCTTGGGGCTACACCTTC | CASRGQIPSWGYTF
TRBJ2-7 | TRBV6-1 | . | TRBD1 | TGTGCCAGCAGTGACGCCCACGGCAAGACAGGGGAGGAATTC | CASSDAHGKTGEEF
TRBJ2-2 | TRBV6-4 | few | . | TGTGCCAGCAGTGATGAGGGTGTCGGGGAGCTGTTTTTT | CASSDEGVGELFF
TRBJ2-3 | TRBV10-3 | . | TRBD2 | TGTGCCATCAGTGAGTCACGCGGGGGGGCCGATACGCAGTATTTT | CAISESRGGADTQYF